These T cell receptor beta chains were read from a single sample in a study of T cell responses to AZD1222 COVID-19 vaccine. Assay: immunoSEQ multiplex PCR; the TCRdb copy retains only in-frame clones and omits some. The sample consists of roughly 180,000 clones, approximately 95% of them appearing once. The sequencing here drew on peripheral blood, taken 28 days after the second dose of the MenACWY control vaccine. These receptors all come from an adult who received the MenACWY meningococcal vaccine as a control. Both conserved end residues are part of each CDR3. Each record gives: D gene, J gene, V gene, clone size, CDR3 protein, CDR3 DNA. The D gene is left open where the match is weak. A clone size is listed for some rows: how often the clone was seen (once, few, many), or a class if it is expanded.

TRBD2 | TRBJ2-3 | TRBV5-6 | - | CASSLQRGKDTQYF | TGTGCCAGCAGCTTGCAGCGGGGAAAGGATACGCAGTATTTT
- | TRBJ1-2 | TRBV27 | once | CASSLGNGYTF | TGTGCCAGCAGTTTGGGCAACGGCTACACCTTC
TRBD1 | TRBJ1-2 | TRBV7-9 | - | CASSPGTGERGYTF | TGTGCCAGCAGCCCAGGGACAGGGGAGAGGGGTTACACCTTC
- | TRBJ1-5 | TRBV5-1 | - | CASSLGRSNQPQHF | TGCGCCAGCAGCTTGGGGCGAAGCAATCAGCCCCAGCATTTT
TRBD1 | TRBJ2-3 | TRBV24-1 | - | CATSDGQGAWTQYF | TGTGCCACCAGTGATGGACAGGGGGCTTGGACGCAGTATTTT
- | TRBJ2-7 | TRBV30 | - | CAWSHRDLPRERQYF | TGTGCCTGGAGTCACCGGGACTTACCGCGCGAGCGGCAGTACTTC
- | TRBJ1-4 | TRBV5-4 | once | CASSLGGGANEKLFF | TGTGCCAGCAGCTTGGGAGGGGGAGCTAATGAAAAACTGTTTTTT
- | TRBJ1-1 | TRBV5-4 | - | CASSGPMNTEAFF | TGTGCCAGCAGCGGACCGATGAACACTGAAGCTTTCTTT
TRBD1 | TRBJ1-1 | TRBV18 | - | CASSLRPRQGFTEAFF | TGTGCCAGCTCCCTCCGGCCGAGACAGGGGTTCACTGAAGCTTTCTTT
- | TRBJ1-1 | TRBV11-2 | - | CASSPQSRGPIAFF | TGTGCCAGCAGCCCCCAGTCCCGGGGGCCTATAGCTTTCTTT
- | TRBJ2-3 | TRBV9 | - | CASSVAAGGRADTQYF | TGTGCCAGCAGCGTAGCGGCAGGTGGACGGGCAGATACGCAGTATTTT
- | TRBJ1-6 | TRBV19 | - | CASSRQEVNSPLHF | TGTGCCAGTAGTAGACAGGAGGTCAATTCACCCCTCCACTTT
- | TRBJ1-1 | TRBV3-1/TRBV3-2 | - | CASSGGTTEAFF | TGTGCCAGCAGCGGAGGGACAACCGAAGCTTTCTTT
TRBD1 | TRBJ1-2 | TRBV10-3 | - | CAIRPTGGGYTF | TGTGCCATCCGCCCTACAGGGGGCGGCTACACCTTC
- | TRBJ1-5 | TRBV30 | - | CAWSVSSNQPQHF | TGTGCCTGGAGTGTATCAAGCAATCAGCCCCAGCATTTT
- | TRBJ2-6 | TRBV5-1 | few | CASRVTGSGANVLTF | TGCGCCAGCAGGGTTACAGGGAGTGGGGCCAACGTCCTGACTTTC
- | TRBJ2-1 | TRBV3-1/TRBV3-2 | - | CASSQGAAPASAQFF | TGTGCCAGCAGCCAAGGAGCTGCACCCGCTTCTGCGCAGTTCTTC
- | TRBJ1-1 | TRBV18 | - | CASSPLGTEAFF | TGTGCCAGCTCACCACTGGGGACTGAAGCTTTCTTT
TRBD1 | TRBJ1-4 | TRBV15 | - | CATSPTGDNEKLFF | TGTGCCACCAGCCCGACAGGGGATAATGAAAAACTGTTTTTT
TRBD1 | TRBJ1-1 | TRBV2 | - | CASMLQGAMNTEAFF | TGTGCCAGCATGTTACAGGGGGCAATGAACACTGAAGCTTTCTTT
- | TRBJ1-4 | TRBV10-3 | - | CAISEGQTEKLFF | TGTGCCATCAGTGAGGGACAGACAGAAAAACTGTTTTTT
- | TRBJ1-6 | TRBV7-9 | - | CASSLRSVDSAPLHF | TGTGCCAGCAGCTTGAGGTCGGTGGATTCGGCACCCCTCCACTTT
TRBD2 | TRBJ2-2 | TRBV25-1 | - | CASSEVGGTTGELFF | TGTGCCAGCAGTGAGGTCGGGGGGACCACCGGGGAGCTGTTTTTT
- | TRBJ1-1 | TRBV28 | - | CASSGRRPEAFF | TGTGCCAGCTCGGGTCGACGGCCTGAAGCTTTCTTT
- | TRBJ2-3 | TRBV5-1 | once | CASSLTSPPDTQYF | TGCGCCAGCAGCTTGACTAGCCCGCCAGATACGCAGTATTTT
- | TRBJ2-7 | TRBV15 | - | CATSRVGVNEQYF | TGTGCCACCAGCAGAGTGGGGGTCAACGAGCAGTACTTC
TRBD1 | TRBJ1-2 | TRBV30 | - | CAWTLPAGQGPYGYTF | TGTGCCTGGACCCTACCGGCGGGACAGGGGCCCTATGGCTACACCTTC
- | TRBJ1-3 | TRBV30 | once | CAWGPGNTIYF | TGTGCCTGGGGGCCTGGAAACACCATATATTTT
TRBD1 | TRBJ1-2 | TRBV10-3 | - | CAISGGQRSYGYTF | TGTGCCATCAGCGGGGGACAGCGCTCGTATGGCTACACCTTC
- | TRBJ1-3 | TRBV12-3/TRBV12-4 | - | CASSLVSGNTIYF | TGTGCCAGCAGTCTGGTTTCTGGAAACACCATATATTTT
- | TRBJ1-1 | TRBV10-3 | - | CAIRVGENTEAFF | TGTGCCATCAGGGTCGGGGAGAACACTGAAGCTTTCTTT